This T cell receptor (beta chain) was captured by sequencing in a study of cytomegalovirus exposure and HLA in healthy donors (dated by TCRdb to about 2017). Describing the broader study: According to an earlier analysis of 587 of the donors, some 180 million T cells yielded 120 million or so unique TCR beta sequences and roughly 280 Gb of sequence data. Roughly five DR-DQ haplotypes were treated as single units for association and clustering because of strong linkage in the cohort. All discovery cohort repertoires had been generated using a single sequencing platform. Typing coverage varied by locus: roughly 620-640 donors for A, B, C, DRB1 and DQB1; under 550 for DQA1; around 610 for DPA1; around 490 for DPB1. A separate validation cohort of 100 to 150 different subjects was used in addition to the 666-subject first cohort. Of the approximately 370 genotyped donors, roughly 80% were placed in the genetic ancestry cluster associated with self-reported Caucasian donors. A later genetic analysis took genome-wide SNP genotypes for about 65% of the roughly 670 donors and used that subset as a discovery cohort. Both class I and class II loci were covered by HLA typing, at four-digit resolution. The study used immunosequencing to profile the T cell repertoires of approximately 640 subjects and linked those repertoires to cytomegalovirus serostatus. The later analysis used no new phenotypic data to find candidate immune exposures, relying instead on TCR beta sequences and their occurrence across donors. Among around 400 genotyped donors of the cohort, an average of around 240,000 unique TCR beta nucleotide sequences was sequenced per donor, of which 15% to 20% were non-productive. An earlier analysis of a few hundred of the donors applied high-throughput TCR beta sequencing to assess whether each TCR beta V gene segment acted as functional or pseudogenic. To predict cytomegalovirus infection status, the study brought together high-throughput TCR immunosequencing, statistical association of individual TCRs with disease status, and machine learning. The study aimed to test whether signatures of past pathogen exposure could be identified by cataloging public T cell receptors. Donor age, sex, ethnicity and CMV serostatus were collected together with the repertoire data. Roughly 290 gigabases of sequencing data and roughly 81 million unique TCR sequences made up an early release that covered around 640 HLA-typed donors. A later analysis re-examined previously published TCR beta repertoires from more than 600 donors and added high-resolution HLA genotyping to investigate patterns of TCR occurrence. Study-level results and caveats: Because some donors lacked HLA typing at each locus, the association tests relied only on the typed subset. Some IMGT-functional V segments, including TRBV6-2 and TRBV6-3, could not be distinguished by the 87-base-pair reads and were therefore excluded. A further reported finding was that TCR beta sequences accurately predicted the HLA-A and HLA-B alleles for most subjects in the first cohort. The study listed 150 to 200 TCR beta chains as associated with cytomegalovirus. At a false discovery rate of 0.05, a later analysis linked 16,000 or so TCR beta sequences to specific HLA alleles. A later genetic analysis reported fewer N-insertions in productive TCRs among donors in an Asian-associated ancestry cluster than the approximately 670-donor mean. According to the authors, the approach could potentially be generalized to other disease states and immunological phenotypes. The sequencing pipeline was judged likely to have produced a cluster of highly shared sequence variants as a technical artifact. Cytomegalovirus status was reported to be diagnosed by the classifier with high specificity and sensitivity in both the original and validation cohorts. Correlated functional status among segregating V segments might be attributable to linkage disequilibrium, but an unknown experimental factor could not be ruled out. A later analysis found that HLA-associated TCR beta chains were more clonally expanded and had lower generation probabilities than equally common non-associated chains. An association between a missense DCLRE1C variant and V-gene and J-gene trimming of TCR beta chains was found in a later genetic analysis and replicated in an independent cohort. Strong co-occurrence of HLA alleles, especially DR and DQ, made assigning TCR associations to individual alleles difficult. In vitro tests confirmed that a few of the cytomegalovirus-associated TCR beta chains recognize cytomegalovirus antigens. Broadly in line with IMGT annotations, most TCR beta V segments showed up in productive rearrangements about 90% or about 30% of the time in an earlier analysis of a few hundred of the donors. Over 15 rarely observed V segments, including chromosome 9 orphons, were excluded from the earlier analysis of approximately 600 of the donors because counts were too low. Only TCR beta chains were sequenced in this cohort, and the absence of alpha or paired-chain data limited detectable features. Most TCR sequences were observed very rarely across donors, whereas some public TCRs were present in many individuals. In a later analysis, several top co-occurrence clusters were reported to appear linked to parvovirus B19, influenza, CMV and Epstein-Barr virus. In a later analysis, TCR association rates were found to vary across HLA loci, with the most associated TCRs seen for DRB1 alleles and the fewest for HLA-C alleles. Most CMV-associated TCR beta chains appeared to be HLA-restricted in a later analysis, and the HLA associations seemed to be driven largely by CMV exposure. The presence/absence analyses assumed that sequencing depth was roughly uniform across donors, and that assumption may not be true. CMV serostatus was the only immune exposure information available for the cohort.

The cohort was made up of approximately 670 healthy bone marrow donors. At the time of sampling, all cohort members were nominally healthy, though unrecorded immune exposures were likely present. The donor tested CMV seropositive, placing the donor among the roughly 300 seropositive members of the cohort. A peripheral blood sample was provided by each donor, and peripheral blood mononuclear cells were used for TCR beta sequencing. Genomic DNA was extracted from the blood cell samples with the Qiagen DNeasy Blood Extraction Kit. Concerning this clone: It has no known antigen specificity. The sample holds no much larger clone one base away, and base qualities are not on file.

Library preparation employed the immunoSEQ multiplex PCR assay. For the multiplex PCR, a mixture combining 60 forward primers for TCR Vbeta segments and 13 reverse primers for TCR Jbeta segments was used. Amplification of the CDR3 region of rearranged TCR beta genes was performed with a multiplex PCR assay on genomic DNA. The amplified TCR beta libraries were sequenced on the Illumina HiSeq System as 87-base-pair reads. Concerning the study's data processing: A later analysis counted some 80 million unique TCR beta chains across the 670 or so repertoires, and some 11 million of these chains were shared by at least two donors. A nearest-neighbor algorithm error-corrected the raw reads and collapsed the reads into unique sequences, merging closely related sequences to remove PCR and sequencing errors. To assign V, D and J gene segments, CDR3 sequences were aligned to IMGT reference sequences. Each retained sequence needed at least a six-nucleotide match to both a V gene segment and a J gene segment. A rearrangement was called productive if the CDR3 had no stop codons and remained in frame with V and J, and every other rearrangement was called non-productive. Following IMGT convention, CDR3 was defined as the stretch from the second conserved V-encoded cysteine up to the conserved J-encoded phenylalanine. The earlier analysis of a few hundred of the donors excluded sequences that lacked an unambiguous match to a single V gene segment. In an earlier analysis of several hundred of the donors, V segments were called functional above 56.7% productive rearrangements and were called segregating when the between-donor standard deviation exceeded 5%. A statistical classification framework was built to diagnose cytomegalovirus status from the catalog of TCR beta chain sequences. A later analysis assigned V and J genes by comparing TCR nucleotide sequences with IMGT/GENE-DB human TR gene sequences. Using the TCRdist pipeline, a later analysis assigned CDR3 sequences along with most-parsimonious VDJ recombination scenarios. In a later analysis, each TCR beta chain was defined by its CDR3 amino acid sequence together with its V-gene family, and reads without a unique V-gene family were excluded. To address suspected cross-contamination and a sequencing artifact, a later analysis removed roughly 580 highly shared, low-generation-probability nucleotide sequences. In a later analysis, a clonal expansion index was calculated for each public chain from normalized within-repertoire ranks of inferred template counts. A later analysis computed generation probabilities with a VDJ recombination model fitted to out-of-frame rearrangements, and checked the results against IGoR. Hypergeometric tests were used in a later analysis to score TCR-TCR, TCR-HLA and TCR-CMV co-occurrence, with a repertoire-size bias correction applied to the TCR pairs. False discovery rates were estimated in a later analysis by permuting HLA or CMV assignments 20 times. A later analysis grouped co-occurring TCRs with DBSCAN, adding TCRdist sequence similarity when clustering within HLA-allele-positive subsets. Repertoires with fewer than 30,000 or more than 120,000 public chains were left out of co-occurrence clustering, as were five repertoires with anomalous nucleotide sharing. The source is immuneACCESS, and TCRdb retained only in-frame sequences with V and J called. Part of the clones is not carried over; for the studies checked, unresolved V genes explain less than half of this, and the remainder is unexplained. V, J and clone size were drawn from that table, and D and trimming were deduced from the DNA. The sample table contains 95,000 to 150,000 clones; only one count was recorded for 70% to 85% of them. Around 4% of the sample goes to the ten largest clones.

The CDR3 goes from the cysteine to the phenylalanine over 16 residues. Only the CDR3 DNA stays, 48 bases, in frame from base 1. The germline V gene supplies CDR1 LGHNA and CDR2 YSLEER. At the junction V is shortened by 0 bases and J by 1 base, with 10 bases in between. This sequence was found in a man aged 35-49 years in good health and CMV-seropositive. In this chain, TRBV4-3 is recombined with TRBJ2-1; tentative D gene TRBD2, with 6 bases matching. The sequenced sample was PBMCs. The sequenced DNA: TGCGCCAGCAGCCAAGAGGAGGCGGGGTCCTACAATGAGCAGTTCTTC. This yields the protein CASSQEEAGSYNEQFF.